Sequencing of this TCR beta chain was carried out in a study of T cell clones after liver transplantation. Study information: Liver transplant recipients had immunosuppression withdrawal attempted within 2 years. Three of the eight recipients were HCV-positive; the rest had non-autoimmune, non-viral transplant indications.

TCRdb's table, derived via immunoSEQ multiplex PCR, lists solely in-frame clones and lacks some. The repertoire holds under 55,000 clones, roughly 90% seen once, with around 15% in the top ten. In regard to this clone: Its antigen remains unidentified.

Study-wide points: In two subjects, few donor cells limited the measurable donor-reactive repertoire.

The V gene's germline CDR1 is SGHDN and CDR2 FVKESK. The V and J ends lost 1 base and 3 bases, in that order; junction bases with no gene match: 4. The CDR3 runs to 15 residues. Sorting of unstimulated PBMCs yielded separate CD3+CD4+ and CD3+CD8+ fractions. The clonotype originates from a human patient who received a liver transplant. Some T cells could come from the graft donor. The sequencing here drew on CD8+ T cells from blood, taken 12 months after liver transplant. The chain has TRBV14 and TRBJ2-7, with 9 bases matching TRBD1. The CDR3 protein is CASSQGTGGNYEQYF. Written as DNA, the CDR3 is TGTGCCAGCAGCCAAGGTACAGGGGGCAACTACGAGCAGTACTTC. Combining the CDR3 with reference TRBV14 and TRBJ2-7 gives the whole variable domain EAGVTQFPSHSVIEKGQTVTLRCDPISGHDNLYWYRRVMGKEIKFLLHFVKESKQDESGMPNNRFLAERTGGTYSTLKVQPAELEDSGVYFCASSQGTGGNYEQYFGPGTRLTVT.